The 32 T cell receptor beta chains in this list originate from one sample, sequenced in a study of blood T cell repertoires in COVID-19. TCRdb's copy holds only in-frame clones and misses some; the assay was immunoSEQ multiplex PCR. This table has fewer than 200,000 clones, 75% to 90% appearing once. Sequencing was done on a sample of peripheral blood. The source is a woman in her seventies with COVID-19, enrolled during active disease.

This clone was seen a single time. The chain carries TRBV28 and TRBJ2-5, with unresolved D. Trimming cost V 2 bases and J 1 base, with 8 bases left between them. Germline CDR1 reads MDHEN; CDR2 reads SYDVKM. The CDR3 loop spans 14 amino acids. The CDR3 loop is CASSLRRLQETQYF. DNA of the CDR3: TGTGCCAGCAGTTTACGGCGACTCCAAGAGACCCAGTACTTC.

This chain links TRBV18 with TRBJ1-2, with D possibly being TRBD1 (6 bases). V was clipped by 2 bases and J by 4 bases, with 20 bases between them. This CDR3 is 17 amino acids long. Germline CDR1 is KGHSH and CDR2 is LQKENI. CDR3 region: CASSPYTIDRPPYGYTF. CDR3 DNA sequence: TGTGCCAGCTCACCATACACAATAGACAGGCCTCCCTATGGCTACACCTTC. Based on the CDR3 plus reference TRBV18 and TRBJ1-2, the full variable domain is NAGVMQNPRHLVRRRGQEARLRCSPMKGHSHVYWYRQLPEEGLKFMVYLQKENIIDESGMPKERFSAEFPKEGPSILRIQQVVRGDSAAYFCASSPYTIDRPPYGYTFGSGTRLTVV.

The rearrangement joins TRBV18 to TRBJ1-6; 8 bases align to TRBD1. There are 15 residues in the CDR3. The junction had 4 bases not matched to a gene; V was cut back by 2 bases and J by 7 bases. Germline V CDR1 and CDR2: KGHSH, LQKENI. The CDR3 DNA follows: TGTGCCAGCTCACCAGGACAGGGTGGAAATTCACCCCTCCACTTT. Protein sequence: CASSPGQGGNSPLHF.

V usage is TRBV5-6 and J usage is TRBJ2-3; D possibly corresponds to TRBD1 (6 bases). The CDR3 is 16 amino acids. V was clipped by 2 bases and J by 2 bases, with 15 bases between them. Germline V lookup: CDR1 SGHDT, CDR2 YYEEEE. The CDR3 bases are TGTGCCAGCAGCTTCCAGGGGCCAGGGGCCACAGATACGCAGTATTTT. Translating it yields CASSFQGPGATDTQYF. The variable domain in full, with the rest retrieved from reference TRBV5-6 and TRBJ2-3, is DAGVTQSPTHLIKTRGQQVTLRCSPKSGHDTVSWYQQALGQGPQFIFQYYEEEERQRGNFPDRFSGHQFPNYSSELNVNALLLGDSALYLCASSFQGPGATDTQYFGPGTRLTVL.

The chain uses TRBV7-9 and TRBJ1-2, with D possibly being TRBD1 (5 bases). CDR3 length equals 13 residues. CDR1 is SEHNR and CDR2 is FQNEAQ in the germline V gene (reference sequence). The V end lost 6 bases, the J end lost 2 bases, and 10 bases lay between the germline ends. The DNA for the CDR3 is TGTGCCAGCAGGCCTTCAGGGAACTATGGCTACACCTTC. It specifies CASRPSGNYGYTF. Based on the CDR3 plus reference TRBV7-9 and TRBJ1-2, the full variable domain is DTGVSQNPRHKITKRGQNVTFRCDPISEHNRLYWYRQTLGQGPEFLTYFQNEAQLEKSRLLSDRFSAERPKGSFSTLEIQRTEQGDSAMYLCASRPSGNYGYTFGSGTRLTVV.

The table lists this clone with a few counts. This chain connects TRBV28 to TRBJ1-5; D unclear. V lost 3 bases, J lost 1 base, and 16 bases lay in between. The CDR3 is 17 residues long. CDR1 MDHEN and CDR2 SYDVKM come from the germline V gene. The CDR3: CASSFRTGGWSNQPQHF. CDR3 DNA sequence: TGTGCCAGCAGTTTCCGCACCGGAGGGTGGAGCAATCAGCCCCAGCATTTT.

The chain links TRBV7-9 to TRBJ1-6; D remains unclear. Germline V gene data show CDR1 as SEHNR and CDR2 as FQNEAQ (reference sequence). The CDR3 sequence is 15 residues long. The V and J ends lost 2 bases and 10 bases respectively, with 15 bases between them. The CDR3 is CASSLTADRASPLHF. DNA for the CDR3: TGTGCCAGCAGCTTAACGGCAGATCGAGCGTCACCCCTCCACTTT.

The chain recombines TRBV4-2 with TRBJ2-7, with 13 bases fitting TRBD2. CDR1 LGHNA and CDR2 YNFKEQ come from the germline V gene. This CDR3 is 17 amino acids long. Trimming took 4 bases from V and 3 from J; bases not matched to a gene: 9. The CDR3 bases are TGTGCCAGCAGCCCCGTAGGACTAGCGGGAGCGCACTACGAGCAGTACTTC. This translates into CASSPVGLAGAHYEQYF.

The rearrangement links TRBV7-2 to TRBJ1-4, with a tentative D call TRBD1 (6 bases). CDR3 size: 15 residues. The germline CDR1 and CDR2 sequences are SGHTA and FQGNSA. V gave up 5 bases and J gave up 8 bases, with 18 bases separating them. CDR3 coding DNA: TGTGCCAGCAGCATACTTACAGGGTTTAGGGAAAAACTGTTTTTT. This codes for CASSILTGFREKLFF.

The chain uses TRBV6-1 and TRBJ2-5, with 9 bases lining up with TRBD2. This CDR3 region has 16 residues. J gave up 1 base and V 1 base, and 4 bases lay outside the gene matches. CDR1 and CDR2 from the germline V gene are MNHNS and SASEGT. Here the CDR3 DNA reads TGTGCCAGCAGTGAAGTTCTAGCGGGACTCCAAGAGACCCAGTACTTC. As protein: CASSEVLAGLQETQYF.

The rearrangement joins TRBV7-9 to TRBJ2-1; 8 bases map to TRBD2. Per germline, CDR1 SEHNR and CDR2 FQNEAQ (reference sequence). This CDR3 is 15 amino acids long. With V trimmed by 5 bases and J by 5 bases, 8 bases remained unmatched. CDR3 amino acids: CASSTPSGQHNEQFF. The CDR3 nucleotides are TGTGCCAGCAGCACCCCTAGCGGGCAACACAATGAGCAGTTCTTC.

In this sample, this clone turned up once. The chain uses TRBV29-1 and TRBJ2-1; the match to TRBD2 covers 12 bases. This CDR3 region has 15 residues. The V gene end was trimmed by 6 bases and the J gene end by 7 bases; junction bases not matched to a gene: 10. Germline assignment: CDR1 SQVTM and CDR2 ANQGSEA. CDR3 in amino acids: CSVVWTSGIGNEQFF. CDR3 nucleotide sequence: TGCAGCGTCGTCTGGACTAGCGGGATCGGGAATGAGCAGTTCTTC.

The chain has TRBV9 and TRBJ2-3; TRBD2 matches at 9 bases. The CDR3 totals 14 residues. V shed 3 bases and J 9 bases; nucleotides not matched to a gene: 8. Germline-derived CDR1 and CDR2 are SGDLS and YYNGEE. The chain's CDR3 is CASSDFSGGRTQYF. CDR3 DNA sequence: TGTGCCAGCAGCGATTTTAGCGGGGGCCGAACGCAGTATTTT.

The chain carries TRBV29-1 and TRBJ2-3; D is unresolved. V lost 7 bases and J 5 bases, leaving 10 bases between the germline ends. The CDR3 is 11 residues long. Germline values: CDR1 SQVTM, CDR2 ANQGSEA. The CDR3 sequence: CSAGPIDTQYF. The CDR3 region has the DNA TGCAGCGCCGGCCCCATAGATACGCAGTATTTT.

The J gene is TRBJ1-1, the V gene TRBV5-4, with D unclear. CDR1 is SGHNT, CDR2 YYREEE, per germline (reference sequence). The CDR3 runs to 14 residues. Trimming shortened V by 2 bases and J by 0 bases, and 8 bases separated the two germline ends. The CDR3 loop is CASSFGKMNTEAFF. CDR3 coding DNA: TGTGCCAGCAGCTTCGGGAAGATGAACACTGAAGCTTTCTTT.

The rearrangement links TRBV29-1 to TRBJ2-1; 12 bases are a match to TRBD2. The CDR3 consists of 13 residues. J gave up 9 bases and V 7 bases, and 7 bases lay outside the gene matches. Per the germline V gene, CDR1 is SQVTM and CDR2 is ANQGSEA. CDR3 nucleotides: TGCAGCGGTGCTAGCGGGAGGGGAACTGAGCAGTTCTTC. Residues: CSGASGRGTEQFF.

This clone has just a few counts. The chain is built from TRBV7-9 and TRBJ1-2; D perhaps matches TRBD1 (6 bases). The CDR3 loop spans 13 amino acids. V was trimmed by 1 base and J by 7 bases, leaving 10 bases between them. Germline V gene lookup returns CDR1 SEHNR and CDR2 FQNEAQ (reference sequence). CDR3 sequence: CASSLEGGPGYTF. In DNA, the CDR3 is TGTGCCAGCAGCTTAGAAGGGGGTCCTGGCTACACCTTC.

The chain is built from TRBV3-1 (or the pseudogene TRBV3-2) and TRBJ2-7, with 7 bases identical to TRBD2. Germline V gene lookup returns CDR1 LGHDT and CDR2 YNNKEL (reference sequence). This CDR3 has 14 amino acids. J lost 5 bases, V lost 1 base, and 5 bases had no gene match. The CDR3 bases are TGTGCCAGCAGCCAAGCGGGAGGACCCGACGAGCAGTACTTC. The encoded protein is CASSQAGGPDEQYF.

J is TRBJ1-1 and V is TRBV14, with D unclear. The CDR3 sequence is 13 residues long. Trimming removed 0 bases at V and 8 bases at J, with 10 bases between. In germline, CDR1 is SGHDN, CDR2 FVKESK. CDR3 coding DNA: TGTGCCAGCAGCCAAGATCTGGGGAGGGAAGCTTTCTTT. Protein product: CASSQDLGREAFF.

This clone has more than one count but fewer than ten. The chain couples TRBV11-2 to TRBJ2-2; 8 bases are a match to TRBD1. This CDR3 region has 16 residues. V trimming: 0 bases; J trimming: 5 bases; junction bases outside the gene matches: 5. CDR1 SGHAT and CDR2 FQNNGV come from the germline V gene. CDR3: CASSLDRRGRTGELFF. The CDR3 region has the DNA TGTGCCAGCAGCTTAGATCGCAGGGGGCGAACCGGGGAGCTGTTTTTT. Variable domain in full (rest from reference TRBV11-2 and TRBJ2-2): EAGVAQSPRYKIIEKRQSVAFWCNPISGHATLYWYQQILGQGPKLLIQFQNNGVVDDSQLPKDRFSAERLKGVDSTLKIQPAKLEDSAVYLCASSLDRRGRTGELFFGEGSRLTVL.

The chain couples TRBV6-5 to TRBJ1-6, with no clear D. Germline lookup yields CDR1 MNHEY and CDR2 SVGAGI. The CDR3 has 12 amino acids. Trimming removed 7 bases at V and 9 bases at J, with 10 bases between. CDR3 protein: CASNSLGSPLHF. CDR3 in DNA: TGTGCCAGCAATAGTCTTGGTTCACCCCTCCACTTT.

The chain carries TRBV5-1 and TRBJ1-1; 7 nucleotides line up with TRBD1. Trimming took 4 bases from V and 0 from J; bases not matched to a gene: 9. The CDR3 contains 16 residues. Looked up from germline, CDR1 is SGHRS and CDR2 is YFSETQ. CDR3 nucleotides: TGCGCCAGCAGCCCCGGGGACAGCCTCATGAACACTGAAGCTTTCTTT. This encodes CASSPGDSLMNTEAFF.

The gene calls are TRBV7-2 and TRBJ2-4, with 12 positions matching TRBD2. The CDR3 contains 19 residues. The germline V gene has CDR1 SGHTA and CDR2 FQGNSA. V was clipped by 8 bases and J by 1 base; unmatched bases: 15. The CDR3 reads CASGTRTSGAPIAKNIQYF. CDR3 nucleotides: TGTGCCAGCGGCACCCGGACTAGCGGGGCGCCGATCGCCAAAAACATTCAGTACTTC.

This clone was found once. The CDR3 DNA reads TGTGCCAGCAGCTTAGATCACGGAGCCGCAGATACGCAGTATTTT. Translation: CASSLDHGAADTQYF. The chain carries TRBV11-3 and TRBJ2-3; D unclear. V lost 0 bases and J 4 bases, leaving 11 bases between the germline ends. Germline lookup yields CDR1 SGHNT and CDR2 YENEEA. The CDR3 extends over 15 amino acids.

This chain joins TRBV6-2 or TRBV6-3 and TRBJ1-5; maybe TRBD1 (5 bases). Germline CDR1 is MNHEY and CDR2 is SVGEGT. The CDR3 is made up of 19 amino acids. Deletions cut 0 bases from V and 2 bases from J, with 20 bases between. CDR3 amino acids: CASSYSGGSLGARNQPQHF. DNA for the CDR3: TGTGCCAGCAGTTACTCGGGGGGGAGTCTGGGAGCGCGCAATCAGCCCCAGCATTTT.

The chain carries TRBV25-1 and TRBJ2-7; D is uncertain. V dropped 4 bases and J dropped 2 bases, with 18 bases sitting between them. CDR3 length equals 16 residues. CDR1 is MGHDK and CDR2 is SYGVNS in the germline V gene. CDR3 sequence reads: CASSVPGHNSPYEQYF. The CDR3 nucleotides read TGTGCCAGCAGTGTTCCAGGTCATAACAGTCCCTACGAGCAGTACTTC.

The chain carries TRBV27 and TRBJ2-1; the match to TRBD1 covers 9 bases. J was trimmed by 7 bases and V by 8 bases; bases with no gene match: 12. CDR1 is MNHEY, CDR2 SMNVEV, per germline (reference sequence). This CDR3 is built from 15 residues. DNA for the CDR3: TGTGCCAGCCGAAGACCGGGACAGGGAAGGAATGAGCAGTTCTTC. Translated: CASRRPGQGRNEQFF.

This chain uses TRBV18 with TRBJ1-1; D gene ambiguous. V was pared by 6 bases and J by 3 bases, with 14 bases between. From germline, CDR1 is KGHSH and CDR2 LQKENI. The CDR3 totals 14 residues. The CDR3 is CASSHAAGDTEAFF. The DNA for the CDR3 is TGTGCCAGCTCGCATGCGGCTGGAGACACTGAAGCTTTCTTT.

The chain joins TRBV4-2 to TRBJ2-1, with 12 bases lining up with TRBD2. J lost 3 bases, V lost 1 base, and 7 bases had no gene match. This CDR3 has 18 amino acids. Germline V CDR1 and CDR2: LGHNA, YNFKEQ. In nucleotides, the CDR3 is TGTGCCAGCAGCCAAGGCCCCCTACTAGCGGGAGGCTACAATGAGCAGTTCTTC. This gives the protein CASSQGPLLAGGYNEQFF.

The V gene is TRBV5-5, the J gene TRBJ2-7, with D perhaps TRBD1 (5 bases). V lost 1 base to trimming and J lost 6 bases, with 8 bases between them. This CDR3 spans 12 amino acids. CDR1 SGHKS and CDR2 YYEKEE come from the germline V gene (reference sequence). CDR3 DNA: TGTGCCAGCAGCTTGAGTAGGGGCGAGCAGTACTTC. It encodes CASSLSRGEQYF.

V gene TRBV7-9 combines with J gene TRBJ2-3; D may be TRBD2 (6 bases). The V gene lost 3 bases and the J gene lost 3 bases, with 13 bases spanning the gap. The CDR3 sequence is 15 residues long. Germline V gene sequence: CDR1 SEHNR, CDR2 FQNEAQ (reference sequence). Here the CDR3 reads CASSFSGSVTDTQYF. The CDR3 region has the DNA TGTGCCAGCAGCTTTTCCGGGAGTGTGACAGATACGCAGTATTTT.

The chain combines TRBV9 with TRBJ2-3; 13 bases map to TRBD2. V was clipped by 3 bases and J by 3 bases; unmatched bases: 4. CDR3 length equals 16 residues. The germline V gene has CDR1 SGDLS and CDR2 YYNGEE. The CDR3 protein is CASSGTSGSVTDTQYF. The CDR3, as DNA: TGTGCCAGCAGCGGGACTAGCGGGAGCGTAACAGATACGCAGTATTTT.